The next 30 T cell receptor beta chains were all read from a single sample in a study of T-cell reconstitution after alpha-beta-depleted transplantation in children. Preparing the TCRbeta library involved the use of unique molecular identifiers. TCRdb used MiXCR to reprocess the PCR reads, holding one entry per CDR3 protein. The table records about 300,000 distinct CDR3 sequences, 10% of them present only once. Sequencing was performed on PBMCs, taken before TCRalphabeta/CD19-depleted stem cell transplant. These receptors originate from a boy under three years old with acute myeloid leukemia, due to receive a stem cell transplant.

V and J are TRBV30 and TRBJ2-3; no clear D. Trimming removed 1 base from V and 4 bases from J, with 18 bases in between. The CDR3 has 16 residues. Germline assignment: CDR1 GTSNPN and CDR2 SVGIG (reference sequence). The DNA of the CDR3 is TGTGCCTGGAGTGACTTCCTAGACCCGGGCGCAGATACGCAGTATTTT. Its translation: CAWSDFLDPGADTQYF. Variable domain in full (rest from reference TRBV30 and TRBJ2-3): SQTIHQWPATLVQPVGSPLSLECTVEGTSNPNLYWYRQAAGRGLQLLFYSVGIGQISSEVPQNLSASRPQDRQFILSSKKLLLSDSGFYLCAWSDFLDPGADTQYFGPGTRLTVL.

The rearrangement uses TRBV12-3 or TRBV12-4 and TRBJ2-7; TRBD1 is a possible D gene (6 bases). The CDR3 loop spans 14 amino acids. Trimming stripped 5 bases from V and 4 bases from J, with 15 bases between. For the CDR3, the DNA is TGTGCCAGCAGTCTGCAGGGGCCGTTTTACGAGCAGTACTTC. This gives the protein CASSLQGPFYEQYF.

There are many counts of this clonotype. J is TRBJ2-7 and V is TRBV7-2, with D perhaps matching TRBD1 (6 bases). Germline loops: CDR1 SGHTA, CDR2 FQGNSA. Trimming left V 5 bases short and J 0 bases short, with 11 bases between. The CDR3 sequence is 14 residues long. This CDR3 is CASSIRQASYEQYF. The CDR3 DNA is TGTGCCAGCAGCATCCGACAGGCCTCCTACGAGCAGTACTTC. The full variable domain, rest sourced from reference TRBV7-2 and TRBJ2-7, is GAGVSQSPSNKVTEKGKDVELRCDPISGHTALYWYRQSLGQGLEFLIYFQGNSAPDKSGLPSDRFSAERTGGSVSTLTIQRTQQEDSAVYLCASSIRQASYEQYFGPGTRLTVT.

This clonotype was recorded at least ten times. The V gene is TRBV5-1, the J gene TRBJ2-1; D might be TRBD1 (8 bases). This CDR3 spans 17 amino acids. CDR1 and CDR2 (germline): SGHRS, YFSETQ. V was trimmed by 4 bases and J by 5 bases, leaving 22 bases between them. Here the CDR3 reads CASSKEYRGREDNEQFF. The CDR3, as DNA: TGCGCCAGCAGCAAAGAATACAGGGGGAGGGAGGACAATGAGCAGTTCTTC. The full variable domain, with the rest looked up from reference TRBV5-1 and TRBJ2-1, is KAGVTQTPRYLIKTRGQQVTLSCSPISGHRSVSWYQQTPGQGLQFLFEYFSETQRNKGNFPGRFSGRQFSNSRSEMNVSTLELGDSALYLCASSKEYRGREDNEQFFGPGTRLTVL.

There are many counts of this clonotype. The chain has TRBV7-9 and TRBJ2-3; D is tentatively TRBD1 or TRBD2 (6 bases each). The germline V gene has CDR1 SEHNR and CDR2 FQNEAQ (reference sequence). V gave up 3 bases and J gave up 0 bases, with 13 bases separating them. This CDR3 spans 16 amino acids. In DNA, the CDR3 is TGTGCCAGCAGCTTGGATCGGGGGCCTAGCACAGATACGCAGTATTTT. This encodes CASSLDRGPSTDTQYF.

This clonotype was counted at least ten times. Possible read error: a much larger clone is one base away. The CDR3 here is CASSARLAGPYEQYF. CDR3 DNA sequence: TGTGCCAGCAGCGCCAGACTAGCGGGGCCCTACGAGCAGTACTTC. This chain uses TRBV3-1 with TRBJ2-7; TRBD2 agrees at 11 bases. The junction had 5 bases not matched to a gene; V was cut back by 5 bases and J by 2 bases. This CDR3 has 15 amino acids. Germline V lookup: CDR1 LGHDT, CDR2 YNNKEL (reference sequence).

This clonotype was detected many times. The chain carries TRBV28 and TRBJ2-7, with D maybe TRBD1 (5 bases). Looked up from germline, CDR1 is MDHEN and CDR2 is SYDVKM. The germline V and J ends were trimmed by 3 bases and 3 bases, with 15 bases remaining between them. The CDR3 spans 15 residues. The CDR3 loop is CASSFRTHFFYEQYF. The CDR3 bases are TGTGCCAGCAGTTTTAGGACACACTTTTTCTACGAGCAGTACTTC. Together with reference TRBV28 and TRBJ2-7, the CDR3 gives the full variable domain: DVKVTQSSRYLVKRTGEKVFLECVQDMDHENMFWYRQDPGLGLRLIYFSYDVKMKEKGDIPEGYSVSREKKERFSLILESASTNQTSMYLCASSFRTHFFYEQYFGPGTRLTVT.

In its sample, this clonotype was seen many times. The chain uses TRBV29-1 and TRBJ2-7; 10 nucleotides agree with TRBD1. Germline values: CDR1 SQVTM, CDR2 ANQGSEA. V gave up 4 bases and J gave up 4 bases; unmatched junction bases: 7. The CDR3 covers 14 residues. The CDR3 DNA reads TGCAGCGTTGCCAGACAGGGGGCCGGTTACGAGCAGTACTTC. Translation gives CSVARQGAGYEQYF.

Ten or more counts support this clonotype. In DNA form, the CDR3 reads TGTGCGGGGGGAGGGACCTACGAGCAGTACTTC. Translated: CAGGGTYEQYF. This rearrangement joins TRBV7-9 to TRBJ2-7, with 7 bases identical to TRBD2. CDR3 length: 11 amino acids. Germline CDR1 reads SEHNR; CDR2 reads FQNEAQ (reference sequence).

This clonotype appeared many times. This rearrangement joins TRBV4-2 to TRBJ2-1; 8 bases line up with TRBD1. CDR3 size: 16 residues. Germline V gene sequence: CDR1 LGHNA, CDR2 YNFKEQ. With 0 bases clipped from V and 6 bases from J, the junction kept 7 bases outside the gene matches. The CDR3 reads CASSQEWQGAFNEQFF. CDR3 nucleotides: TGTGCCAGCAGCCAAGAATGGCAGGGGGCGTTCAATGAGCAGTTCTTC.

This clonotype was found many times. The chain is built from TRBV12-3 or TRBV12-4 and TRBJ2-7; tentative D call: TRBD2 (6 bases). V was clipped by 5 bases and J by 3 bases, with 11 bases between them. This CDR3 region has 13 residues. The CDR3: CASSAGTHYEQYF. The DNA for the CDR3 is TGTGCCAGCAGTGCCGGGACTCACTACGAGCAGTACTTC.

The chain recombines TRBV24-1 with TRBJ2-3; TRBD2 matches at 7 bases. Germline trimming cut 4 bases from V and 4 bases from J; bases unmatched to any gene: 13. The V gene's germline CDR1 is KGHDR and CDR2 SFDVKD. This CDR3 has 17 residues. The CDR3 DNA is TGTGCCACCAGTGACCATCCACGGGAGGACCACCCAGATACGCAGTATTTT. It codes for CATSDHPREDHPDTQYF.

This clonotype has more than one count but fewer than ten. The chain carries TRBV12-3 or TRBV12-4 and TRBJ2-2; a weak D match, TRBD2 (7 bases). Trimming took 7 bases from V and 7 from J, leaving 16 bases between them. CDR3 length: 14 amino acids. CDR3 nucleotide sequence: TGTGCCAGCACCCTGGGGGGGGCAGTCGGGGAGCTGTTTTTT. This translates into CASTLGGAVGELFF.

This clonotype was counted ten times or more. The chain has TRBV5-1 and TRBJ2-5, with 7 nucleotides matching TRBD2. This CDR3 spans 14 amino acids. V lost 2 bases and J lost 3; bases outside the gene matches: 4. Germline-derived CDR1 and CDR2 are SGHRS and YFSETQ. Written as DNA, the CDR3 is TGCGCCAGCAGCTTAGTAGGGAGGGAAGAGACCCAGTACTTC. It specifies CASSLVGREETQYF.

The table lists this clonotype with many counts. In DNA, the CDR3 is TGCGCCAGCAGCCCGCATGGGACGACTAGCGGAGATCAAGATACGCAGTATTTT. This translates into CASSPHGTTSGDQDTQYF. V is TRBV4-3 and J is TRBJ2-3, with TRBD2 matching over 9 bases. There are 18 residues in the CDR3. Germline loops: CDR1 LGHNA, CDR2 YSLEER. Unmatched junction bases numbered 16, after V lost 4 bases and J lost 5 bases.

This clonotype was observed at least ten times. CDR3 amino acids: CASSLTVQGEGAKNIQYF. The CDR3 nucleotides read TGCGCCAGCAGCTTAACCGTTCAGGGGGAAGGGGCCAAAAACATTCAGTACTTC. The chain combines TRBV5-1 with TRBJ2-4; 7 nucleotides align to TRBD1. This CDR3 spans 18 amino acids. Germline V gene sequence: CDR1 SGHRS, CDR2 YFSETQ. Unmatched junction bases numbered 12, after V lost 2 bases and J lost 1 base. The complete variable domain, with remaining parts taken from reference TRBV5-1 and TRBJ2-4, reads KAGVTQTPRYLIKTRGQQVTLSCSPISGHRSVSWYQQTPGQGLQFLFEYFSETQRNKGNFPGRFSGRQFSNSRSEMNVSTLELGDSALYLCASSLTVQGEGAKNIQYFGAGTRLSVL.

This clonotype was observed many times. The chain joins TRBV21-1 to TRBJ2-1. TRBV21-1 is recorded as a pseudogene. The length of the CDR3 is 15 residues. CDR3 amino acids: CASSKAGSRSNEQFF. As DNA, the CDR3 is TGTGCCAGCAGCAAAGCCGGGTCGCGGTCCAATGAGCAGTTCTTC.

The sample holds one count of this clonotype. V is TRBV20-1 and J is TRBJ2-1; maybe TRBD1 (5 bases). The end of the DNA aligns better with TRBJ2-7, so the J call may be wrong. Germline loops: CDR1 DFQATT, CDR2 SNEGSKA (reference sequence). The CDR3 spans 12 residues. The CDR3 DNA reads TGCAGTGCTAGTGCAGGGTTGGATGAGCAGTACTTC. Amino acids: CSASAGLDEQYF.

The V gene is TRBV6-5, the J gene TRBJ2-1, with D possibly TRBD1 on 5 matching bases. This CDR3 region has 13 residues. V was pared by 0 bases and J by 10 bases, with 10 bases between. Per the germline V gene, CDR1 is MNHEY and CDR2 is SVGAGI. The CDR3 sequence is CASSYSPGNEQFF. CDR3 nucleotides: TGTGCCAGCAGTTACTCCCCAGGGAACGAGCAGTTCTTC.

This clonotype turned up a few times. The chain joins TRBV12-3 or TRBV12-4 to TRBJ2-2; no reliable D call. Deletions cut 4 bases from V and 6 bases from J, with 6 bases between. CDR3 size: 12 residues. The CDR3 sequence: CASSSAAGELFF. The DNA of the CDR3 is TGTGCCAGCAGTTCTGCCGCCGGGGAGCTGTTTTTT.

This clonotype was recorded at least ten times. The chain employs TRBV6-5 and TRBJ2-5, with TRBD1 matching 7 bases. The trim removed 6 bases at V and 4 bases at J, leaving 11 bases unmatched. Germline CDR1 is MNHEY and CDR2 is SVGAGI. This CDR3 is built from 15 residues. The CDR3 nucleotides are TGTGCCAGCAGCTACCTAAACAGGGGTGGAGAGACCCAGTACTTC. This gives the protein CASSYLNRGGETQYF.

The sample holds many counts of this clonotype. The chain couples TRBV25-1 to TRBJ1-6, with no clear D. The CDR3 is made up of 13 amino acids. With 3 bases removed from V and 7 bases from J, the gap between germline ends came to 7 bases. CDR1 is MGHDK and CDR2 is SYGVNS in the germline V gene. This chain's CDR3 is CASSELPNSPLHF. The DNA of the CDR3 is TGTGCCAGCAGTGAGCTTCCGAATTCACCCCTCCACTTT.

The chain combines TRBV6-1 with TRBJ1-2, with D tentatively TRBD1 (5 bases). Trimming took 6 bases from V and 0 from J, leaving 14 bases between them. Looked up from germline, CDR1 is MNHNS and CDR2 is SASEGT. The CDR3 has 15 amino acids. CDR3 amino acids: CASSAIGTANYGYTF. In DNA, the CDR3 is TGTGCCAGCAGCGCCATCGGGACGGCTAACTATGGCTACACCTTC.

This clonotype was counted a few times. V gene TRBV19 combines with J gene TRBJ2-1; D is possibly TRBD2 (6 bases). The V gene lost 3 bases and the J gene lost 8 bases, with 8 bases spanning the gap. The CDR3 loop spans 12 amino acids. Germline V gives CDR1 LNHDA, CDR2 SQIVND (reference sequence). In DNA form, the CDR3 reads TGTGCCAGTAGTATTGGAGGGGATGAGCAGTTCTTC. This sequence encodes CASSIGGDEQFF.

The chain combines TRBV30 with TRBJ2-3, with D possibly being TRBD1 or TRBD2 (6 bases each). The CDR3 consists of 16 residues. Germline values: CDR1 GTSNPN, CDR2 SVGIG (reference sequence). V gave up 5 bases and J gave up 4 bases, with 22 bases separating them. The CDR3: CAWARGVSPVADTQYF. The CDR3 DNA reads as TGTGCCTGGGCGAGGGGGGTCAGTCCAGTAGCAGATACGCAGTATTTT.

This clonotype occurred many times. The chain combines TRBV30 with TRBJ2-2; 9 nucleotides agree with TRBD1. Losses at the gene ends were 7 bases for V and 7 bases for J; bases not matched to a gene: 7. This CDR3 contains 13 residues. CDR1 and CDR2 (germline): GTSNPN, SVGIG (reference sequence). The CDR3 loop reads CASRDRANGELFF. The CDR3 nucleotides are TGTGCCTCTCGGGACAGGGCGAACGGGGAGCTGTTTTTT. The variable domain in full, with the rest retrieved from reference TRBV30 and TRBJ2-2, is SQTIHQWPATLVQPVGSPLSLECTVEGTSNPNLYWYRQAAGRGLQLLFYSVGIGQISSEVPQNLSASRPQDRQFILSSKKLLLSDSGFYLCASRDRANGELFFGEGSRLTVL.

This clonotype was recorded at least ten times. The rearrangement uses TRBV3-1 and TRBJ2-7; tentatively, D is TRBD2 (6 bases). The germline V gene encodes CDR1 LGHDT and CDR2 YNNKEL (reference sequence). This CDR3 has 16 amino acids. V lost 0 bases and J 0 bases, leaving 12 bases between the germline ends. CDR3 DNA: TGTGCCAGCAGCCAAGATGGAGGGCAGGCCTCCTACGAGCAGTACTTC. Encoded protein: CASSQDGGQASYEQYF.

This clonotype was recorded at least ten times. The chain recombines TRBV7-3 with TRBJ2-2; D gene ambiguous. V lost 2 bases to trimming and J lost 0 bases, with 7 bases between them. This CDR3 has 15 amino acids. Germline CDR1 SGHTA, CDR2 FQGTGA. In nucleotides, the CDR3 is TGTGCCAGCAGCTTATATTTTGCGAACACCGGGGAGCTGTTTTTT. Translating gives CASSLYFANTGELFF. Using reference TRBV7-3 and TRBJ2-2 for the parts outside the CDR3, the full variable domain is GAGVSQTPSNKVTEKGKYVELRCDPISGHTALYWYRQSLGQGPEFLIYFQGTGAADDSGLPNDRFFAVRPEGSVSTLKIQRTERGDSAVYLCASSLYFANTGELFFGEGSRLTVL.

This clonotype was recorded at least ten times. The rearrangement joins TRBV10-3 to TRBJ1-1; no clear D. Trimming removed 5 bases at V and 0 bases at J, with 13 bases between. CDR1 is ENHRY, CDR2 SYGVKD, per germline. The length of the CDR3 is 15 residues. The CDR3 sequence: CAISPGLHMNTEAFF. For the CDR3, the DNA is TGTGCCATCAGTCCGGGCCTCCACATGAACACTGAAGCTTTCTTT.

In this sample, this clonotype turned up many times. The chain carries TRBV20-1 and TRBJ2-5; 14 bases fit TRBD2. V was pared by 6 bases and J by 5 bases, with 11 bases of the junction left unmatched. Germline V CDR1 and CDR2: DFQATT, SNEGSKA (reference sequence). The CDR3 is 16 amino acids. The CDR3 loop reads CSAKAGTSGGLETQYF. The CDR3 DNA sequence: TGCAGTGCGAAAGCCGGGACTAGCGGGGGTCTGGAGACCCAGTACTTC.